This is a list of T cell receptor beta chains from one sample in a study of molecular identifiers for immune sequencing clone quantification. TCRdb independently ran MiXCR on the PCR reads; one entry per CDR3 protein. The sample has about 510,000 distinct CDR3 sequences; about a quarter are singletons. Source material: naive CD8+ T cells from blood, with Jurkat cell RNA spiked in. All receptors derive from a human donor in good health. Some libraries in this study had Jurkat cell RNA spiked in. Both conserved end residues are part of each CDR3. The D gene is left open where the match is weak. Part of the rows lack a size; the others show once, few, many or a class for expanded clones.

>-|TRBV30|TRBD2|TRBJ2-7
CAWSVGLTGTTYEQYF
TGTGCCTGGAGTGTCGGACTTACCGGGACTACCTACGAGCAGTACTTC
>few|TRBV5-1|-|TRBJ2-1
CASSWSGAYNEQFF
TGCGCCAGCAGCTGGTCGGGGGCCTACAATGAGCAGTTCTTC
>few|TRBV28|-|TRBJ2-3
CASSLSDSPPTDTQYF
TGTGCCAGCAGTTTATCGGACAGTCCGCCCACAGATACGCAGTATTTT
>-|TRBV19|-|TRBJ2-7
CASSFGVYYEQYF
TGTGCCAGTAGTTTCGGGGTTTACTACGAGCAGTACTTC
>-|TRBV7-6|-|TRBJ2-1
CASSLLQNYNEQFF
TGTGCCAGCAGCTTACTACAGAATTACAATGAGCAGTTCTTC
>few|TRBV20-1|-|TRBJ2-5
CSASGIHHQETQYF
TGCAGTGCATCAGGGATCCACCATCAAGAGACCCAGTACTTC
>few|TRBV7-9|-|TRBJ2-7
CASSSTLASYEQYF
TGTGCCAGCAGCTCGACTCTAGCGTCCTACGAGCAGTACTTC
>few|TRBV7-9|TRBD1|TRBJ1-1
CASSSPGQGTEAFF
TGTGCCAGCAGCTCACCGGGACAGGGCACTGAAGCTTTCTTT
>few|TRBV13|-|TRBJ2-3
CASSFYRGTDTQYF
TGTGCCAGCAGCTTTTACAGGGGCACAGATACGCAGTATTTT
>-|TRBV5-3|-|TRBJ2-1
CASSLEAVAREQFF
TGTGCCAGCAGCTTGGAGGCAGTAGCGCGCGAGCAGTTCTTC
>few|TRBV30|TRBD2|TRBJ2-1
CAWREIIAGAYNEQFF
TGTGCCTGGAGGGAAATAATAGCGGGCGCCTACAATGAGCAGTTCTTC
>-|TRBV20-1|-|TRBJ1-6
CSASKTRGGTGYNSPLHF
TGCAGTGCTAGCAAGACCCGCGGAGGAACCGGCTATAATTCACCCCTCCACTTT
>many|TRBV6-1|TRBD1|TRBJ2-5
CASSETGGSETQYF
TGTGCCAGCAGTGAGACAGGGGGCTCAGAGACCCAGTACTTC
>few|TRBV7-9|TRBD1|TRBJ1-1
CASSLGTGVRDTEAFF
TGTGCCAGCAGCTTAGGGACAGGGGTCCGGGACACTGAAGCTTTCTTT
>-|TRBV19|-|TRBJ1-1
CASSVIRGIGTEAFF
TGTGCCAGTAGCGTAATACGGGGAATCGGGACTGAAGCTTTCTTT
>few|TRBV6-5|-|TRBJ2-6
CASSYSTFGGLWANVLTF
TGTGCCAGCAGTTACTCAACTTTCGGGGGCCTCTGGGCCAACGTCCTGACTTTC
>many|TRBV28|-|TRBJ2-3
CASSHRGGGYTDTQYF
TGTGCCAGCAGCCATAGGGGGGGAGGATACACAGATACGCAGTATTTT
>few|TRBV18|-|TRBJ2-3
CASSPPFLADTQYF
TGTGCCAGCTCACCACCCTTCCTCGCAGATACGCAGTATTTT
>few|TRBV4-2|-|TRBJ2-3
CASSQGGGRTDTQYF
TGTGCCAGCAGCCAAGGGGGCGGACGGACAGATACGCAGTATTTT
>-|TRBV7-2|TRBD2|TRBJ2-5
CGSSLGPAGGLGETQYF
TGTGGCAGCAGCTTAGGCCCAGCGGGGGGGCTGGGGGAGACCCAGTACTTC
>many|TRBV7-6|TRBD2|TRBJ2-7
CASSQGTSGSSYEQYF
TGTGCCAGCAGCCAAGGGACTAGCGGGAGCTCCTACGAGCAGTACTTC
>-|TRBV12-3/TRBV12-4|-|TRBJ2-7
CASSHTGSEQYF
TGTGCCAGCAGTCACACAGGGTCCGAGCAGTACTTC
>few|TRBV4-1|TRBD2|TRBJ2-7
CASSQVTSGSYEQYF
TGCGCCAGCAGCCAAGTAACTAGCGGGAGCTACGAGCAGTACTTC
>many|TRBV19|TRBD2|TRBJ2-1
CATSGLAGGLYNEQFF
TGTGCCACCAGCGGACTAGCGGGGGGCCTCTACAATGAGCAGTTCTTC
>few|TRBV3-1|-|TRBJ2-3
CASSQDNPSTDTQYF
TGTGCCAGCAGCCAGGATAACCCTAGCACAGATACGCAGTATTTT
>-|TRBV5-5|-|TRBJ1-1
CASCHPRQTMNTEAFF
TGTGCCAGCTGCCACCCCCGGCAGACAATGAACACTGAAGCTTTCTTT
>-|TRBV19|TRBD2|TRBJ2-1
CASSTSGRAENEQFF
TGTGCCAGTAGTACTAGCGGGAGGGCCGAAAATGAGCAGTTCTTC
>-|TRBV10-1|TRBD2|TRBJ2-7
CARPSGGFYEQYF
TGCGCCCGACCTAGCGGGGGTTTCTACGAGCAGTACTTC
>many|TRBV2|-|TRBJ1-1
CASRETHRDRGEAFF
TGTGCCAGCAGGGAAACGCACAGGGATCGAGGTGAAGCTTTCTTT
>-|TRBV4-3|TRBD2|TRBJ2-2
CASSQDLMLAVATGELFF
TGCGCCAGCAGCCAAGATTTAATGCTAGCGGTGGCCACCGGGGAGCTGTTTTTT
>few|TRBV30|-|TRBJ2-7
CAWSSRYEQYF
TGTGCCTGGAGTTCGCGGTACGAGCAGTACTTC